This T cell receptor (beta chain) was captured by sequencing in a study of metastatic and nonmetastatic thyroid tumors. Thyroid surgery was performed in patients who had received no treatment beforehand. This clone was seen ten or more times. The CDR3 is made up of 18 amino acids. The germline CDR1 and CDR2 sequences are KGHSH and LQKENI. The V gene lost 3 bases and the J gene lost 6 bases, with 24 bases spanning the gap. Per the original data handling: Using the CDR3 differences seen across clinicopathological groups, the authors built a distant-metastasis classifier for papillary thyroid cancer, which was meant to discriminate distant-metastatic patients. MiXCR was used by TCRdb to re-call the PCR reads. The V and J calls and clone size come from TCRdb's table, not from the authors' own analysis. The repertoire consists of 85,000 to 100,000 clones, with approximately 11% occurring once and the leading ten covering 11%.

The rearrangement uses TRBV18 and TRBJ2-1, with D possibly TRBD2 on 6 matching bases. This TCR was sampled from a female donor with papillary thyroid cancer or a benign thyroid nodule (not recorded which). Some clones in this sample may be carry-over from other donors' samples. Sequenced sample: blood. The CDR3 bases are TGTGCCAGCTCACCCCGCTCACGCTCTACGGGAGAGGCCAATGAGCAGTTCTTC. It codes for CASSPRSRSTGEANEQFF.